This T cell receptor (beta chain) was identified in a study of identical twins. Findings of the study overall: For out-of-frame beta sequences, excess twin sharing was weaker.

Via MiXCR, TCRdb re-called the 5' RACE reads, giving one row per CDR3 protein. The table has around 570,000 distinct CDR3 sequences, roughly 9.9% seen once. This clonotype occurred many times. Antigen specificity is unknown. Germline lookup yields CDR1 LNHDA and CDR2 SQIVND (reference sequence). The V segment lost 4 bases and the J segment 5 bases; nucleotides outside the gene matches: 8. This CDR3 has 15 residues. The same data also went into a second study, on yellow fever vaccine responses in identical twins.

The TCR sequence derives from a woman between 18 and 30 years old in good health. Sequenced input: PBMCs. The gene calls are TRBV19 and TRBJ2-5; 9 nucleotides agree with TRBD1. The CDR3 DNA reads TGTGCCAGTAGTACCTCCGGGACAGGGCGTGAGACCCAGTACTTC. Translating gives CASSTSGTGRETQYF.